Each of the 9 T cell receptor beta chains below was sequenced from the same sample in a study of cytomegalovirus exposure and HLA in healthy donors (dated by TCRdb to 2016 to 2017). Libraries came from the immunoSEQ multiplex PCR assay. A mixture of 60 forward primers for TCR Vbeta segments and 13 reverse primers for TCR Jbeta segments was used in the multiplex PCR. TCRdb's version of the immuneACCESS table is confined to in-frame rearrangements and falls short of the full clone set. An unresolved V gene accounts for under half of the shortfall where checked; the remainder is of unknown origin. The sample table records 150,000 to 200,000 clones; roughly 88% of these occur just once. In total, the top ten clones hold about 9.3% of the sample. Material for sequencing was PBMCs. These receptor sequences come from a man younger than 30 in good health and CMV-seropositive.

The chain couples TRBV11-2 to TRBJ1-2; TRBD1 matches at 7 bases. The CDR3 runs to 15 residues. Germline loops: CDR1 SGHAT, CDR2 FQNNGV. The V segment lost 5 bases and the J segment 8 bases; nucleotides outside the gene matches: 14. CDR3 DNA: TGTGCCAGCAGCGCCCCGTACAGGGGACCCCTCGGCTACACCTTC. It yields the protein CASSAPYRGPLGYTF.

This clone appeared once. This chain joins TRBV7-8 and TRBJ2-1, with 8 bases lining up with TRBD2. The CDR3 covers 15 residues. Trimming took 10 bases from V and 9 from J; bases not matched to a gene: 17. Per germline, CDR1 SGHVS and CDR2 FQNEAQ. CDR3 residues: CATAISSGGPPEQFF. As DNA, the CDR3 is TGTGCCACCGCTATCTCCTCGGGGGGGCCACCTGAGCAGTTCTTC.

The chain uses TRBV4-3 and TRBJ2-2; D is unclear. Per germline, CDR1 LGHNA and CDR2 YSLEER. The V gene lost 3 bases and the J gene lost 3 bases, with 8 bases spanning the gap. CDR3 length: 14 residues. Written as DNA, the CDR3 is TGCGCCAGCAGCCAGGTTACACACACCGGGGAGCTGTTTTTT. Translation gives CASSQVTHTGELFF.

The V call is TRBV7-6, the J call TRBJ2-7; tentatively, D is TRBD2 (6 bases). The CDR3 extends over 16 amino acids. Germline V CDR1 and CDR2: SGHVS, FNYEAQ. V lost 0 bases and J lost 5, with 17 bases in between. The CDR3 DNA follows: TGTGCCAGCAGCTTAGCCTCGGGGCGACTAGGCGACGAGCAGTACTTC. Its protein product is CASSLASGRLGDEQYF.

The CDR3 sequence is CASSGGALGEQYF. CDR3 nucleotides: TGTGCCAGCAGTGGTGGGGCCCTAGGCGAGCAGTACTTC. The V call is TRBV6-5, the J call TRBJ2-7; possible D gene TRBD1, 5 bases. CDR3 length: 13 residues. The V gene lost 5 bases and the J gene lost 6 bases, with 14 bases spanning the gap. From germline, CDR1 is MNHEY and CDR2 SVGAGI.

The chain combines TRBV5-6 with TRBJ2-5; D might be TRBD1 (5 bases). The CDR3 is 16 amino acids. Germline lookup yields CDR1 SGHDT and CDR2 YYEEEE. V lost 0 bases and J lost 2, with 14 bases in between. This CDR3 reads CASSLVGRVGQETQYF. CDR3 sequence (DNA): TGTGCCAGCAGCTTGGTAGGCAGGGTGGGGCAAGAGACCCAGTACTTC.

The chain recombines TRBV5-1 with TRBJ2-5; 7 bases fit TRBD1. V shed 4 bases and J 2 bases; nucleotides not matched to a gene: 11. CDR1 is SGHRS and CDR2 is YFSETQ in the germline V gene. The CDR3 extends over 16 amino acids. The CDR3 region has the DNA TGCGCCAGCAGCCGGGACAGTGGCGGCGGGCAAGAGACCCAGTACTTC. Translated: CASSRDSGGGQETQYF.

This chain links TRBV28 with TRBJ2-7; no clear D gene. V dropped 3 bases and J dropped 5 bases, with 5 bases sitting between them. Germline assignment: CDR1 MDHEN and CDR2 SYDVKM. The CDR3 runs 11 residues. CDR3 region: CASSFLHEQYF. CDR3 bases: TGTGCCAGCAGTTTCCTCCACGAGCAGTACTTC.

The chain carries TRBV6-5 and TRBJ1-2; no reliable D call. The germline V and J ends were trimmed by 3 bases and 6 bases, with 11 bases remaining between them. The CDR3 has 13 amino acids. Germline V lookup: CDR1 MNHEY, CDR2 SVGAGI. For the CDR3, the DNA is TGTGCCAGCAGTTATAGAGCAGGTCATGGCTACACCTTC. The encoded protein is CASSYRAGHGYTF.